This T cell receptor (beta chain) was obtained from a study of PD-L1 blockade in urothelial cancer. Study at large: Across blood samples, T cells had a median count of about 150,000.

Germline lookup yields CDR1 SGHAT and CDR2 FQDESV (reference sequence). Deletions cut 5 bases from V and 9 bases from J, with 14 bases between. The CDR3 consists of 13 residues. This clone was seen just once. Only in-frame clones appear in the TCRdb table, and some are missing; sequencing was by immunoSEQ multiplex PCR. The sample lists about 41,000 clones, around 84% occurring once. This sample's time point: peripheral blood 6 weeks after treatment start. Anywhere from 1 to 8 samples came from each patient, spanning pretreatment and on-treatment. The sequence came from a man in his 70s with urothelial cancer. The material sequenced was PBMCs, taken around atezolizumab (anti-PD-L1) treatment. The J gene is TRBJ2-1, the V gene TRBV11-1; D unresolved. The CDR3 DNA reads as TGTGCCAGCAGCGAAGTCCTAGTGAGTGAGCAGTTCTTC. This codes for CASSEVLVSEQFF.